The entry below describes one TCR beta chain. Its antigen is unknown. CD8 cells regarded as naive lacked CD45RO, were positively chosen for CCR7, and omitted terminally differentiated effector memory CD45RA+ cells. The sample comes from a study of shared clonotypes between healthy human individuals. General study findings and limits: As a rule, naive subsets had a larger estimated richness than memory subsets.

TCRdb's table, derived via immunoSEQ multiplex PCR, lists solely in-frame clones and lacks some. The sample includes millions of clones, around 96% of them seen just once. Sequenced sample: naive CD8+ T cells sorted from blood. This TCR came from a man aged 18 to 35 in good health.

The CDR3, as DNA: TGTGCCAGTAGTTGGGGGACAGGGGGCCATCAGCCCCAGCATTTT. It encodes CASSWGTGGHQPQHF. The chain is built from TRBV19 and TRBJ1-5, with TRBD1 matching over 12 bases. After removal of 5 bases from V and 5 bases from J, the junction contained 4 bases not matched to a gene. This CDR3 is built from 15 residues. Germline-derived CDR1 and CDR2 are LNHDA and SQIVND (reference sequence).